This T cell receptor (beta chain) comes out of a study of tumor and adjacent non-tumor tissue in lung cancer. Study details: Samples averaged roughly 4 million productive TCRbeta reads each. Study outcomes and limitations: Top 100 clones took a larger repertoire share in normal lung. Tumor tissue had significantly higher TCR diversity than normal lung.

The CDR3 sequence is 13 residues long. The V gene lost 6 bases and the J gene lost 4 bases, with 12 bases spanning the gap. Germline CDR1 LNHDA, CDR2 SQIVND (reference sequence). TCRbeta libraries were built with three rounds of nested PCR, modified from ARM-PCR. Each CDR3 protein gets one entry after TCRdb re-called the multiplex PCR reads with MiXCR. The sample contains 100,000 or so distinct CDR3 sequences, roughly two thirds of which appear only once. No cell sorting was done before RNA was extracted from the tissue. Distant lung tissue was collected more than 3 cm away from the tumor edge. Donors were chemotherapy-naive, newly diagnosed lung cancer surgical patients in China, August–late 2014. A word on this clonotype: The target antigen is unknown.

The TCR comes from a man aged 25-45 years with non-small cell lung cancer. V gene TRBV19 combines with J gene TRBJ2-5, with D unclear. Sequenced input: distant non-tumor lung tissue. CDR3 bases: TGTGCCAGTAGGGCCCGTTTAGGAGAGACCCAGTACTTC. Translating gives CASRARLGETQYF.